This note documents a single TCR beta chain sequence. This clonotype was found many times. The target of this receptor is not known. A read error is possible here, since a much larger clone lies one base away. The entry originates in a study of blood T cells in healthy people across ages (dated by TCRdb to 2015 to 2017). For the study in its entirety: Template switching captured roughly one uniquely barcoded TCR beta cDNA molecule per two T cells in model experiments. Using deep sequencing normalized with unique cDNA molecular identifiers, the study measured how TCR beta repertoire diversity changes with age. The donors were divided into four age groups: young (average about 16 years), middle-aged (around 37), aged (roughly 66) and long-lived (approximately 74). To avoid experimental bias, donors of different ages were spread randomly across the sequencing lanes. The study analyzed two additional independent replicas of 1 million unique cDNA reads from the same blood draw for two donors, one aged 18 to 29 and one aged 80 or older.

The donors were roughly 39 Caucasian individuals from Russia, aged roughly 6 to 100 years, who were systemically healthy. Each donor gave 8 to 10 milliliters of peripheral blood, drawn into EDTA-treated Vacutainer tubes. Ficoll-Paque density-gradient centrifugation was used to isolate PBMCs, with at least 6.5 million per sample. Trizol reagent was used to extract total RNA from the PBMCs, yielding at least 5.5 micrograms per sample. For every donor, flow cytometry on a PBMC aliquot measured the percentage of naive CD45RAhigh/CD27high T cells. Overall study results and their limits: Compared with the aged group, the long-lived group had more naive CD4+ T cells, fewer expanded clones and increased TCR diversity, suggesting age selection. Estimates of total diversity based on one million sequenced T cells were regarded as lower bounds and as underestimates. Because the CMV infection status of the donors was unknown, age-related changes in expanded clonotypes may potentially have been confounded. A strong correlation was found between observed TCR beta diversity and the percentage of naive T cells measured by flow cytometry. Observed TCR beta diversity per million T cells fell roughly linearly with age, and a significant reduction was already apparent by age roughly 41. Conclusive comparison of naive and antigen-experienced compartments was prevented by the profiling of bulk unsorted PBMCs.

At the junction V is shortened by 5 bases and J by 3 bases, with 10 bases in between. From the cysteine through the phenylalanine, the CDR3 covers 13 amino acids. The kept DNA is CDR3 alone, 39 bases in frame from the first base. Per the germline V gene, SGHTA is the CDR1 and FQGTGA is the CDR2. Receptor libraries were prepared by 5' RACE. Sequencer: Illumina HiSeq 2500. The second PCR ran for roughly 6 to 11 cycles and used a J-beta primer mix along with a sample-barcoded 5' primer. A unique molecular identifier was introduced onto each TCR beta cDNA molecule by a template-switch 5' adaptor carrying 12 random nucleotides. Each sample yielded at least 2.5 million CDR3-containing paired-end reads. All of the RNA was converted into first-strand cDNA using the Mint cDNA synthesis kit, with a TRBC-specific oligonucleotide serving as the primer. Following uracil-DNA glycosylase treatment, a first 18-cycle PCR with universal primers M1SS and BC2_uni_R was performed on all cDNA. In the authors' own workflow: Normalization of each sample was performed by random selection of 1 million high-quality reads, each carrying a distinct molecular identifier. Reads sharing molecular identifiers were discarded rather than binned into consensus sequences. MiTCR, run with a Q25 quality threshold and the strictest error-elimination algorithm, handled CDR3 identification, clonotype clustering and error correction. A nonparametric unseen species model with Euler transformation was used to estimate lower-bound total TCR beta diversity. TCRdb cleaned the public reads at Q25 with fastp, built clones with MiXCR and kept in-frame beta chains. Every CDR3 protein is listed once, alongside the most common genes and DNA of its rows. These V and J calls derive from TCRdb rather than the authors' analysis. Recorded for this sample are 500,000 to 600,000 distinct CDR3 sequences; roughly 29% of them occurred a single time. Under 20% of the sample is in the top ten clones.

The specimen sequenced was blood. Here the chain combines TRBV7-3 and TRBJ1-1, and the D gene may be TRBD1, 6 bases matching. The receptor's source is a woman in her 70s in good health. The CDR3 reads CASSRGGDTEAFF. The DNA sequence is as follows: TGTGCCAGCAGCCGAGGGGGTGACACTGAAGCTTTCTTT.